The sequence of this TCR beta chain was determined in a study of Graves' ophthalmopathy and Graves' hyperthyroidism. Study summary: Sampling took place at initial diagnosis, with peripheral blood obtained before any treatment. Findings and limits, study-wide: The model reached approximately 67% sensitivity and approximately 72% specificity for predicting ophthalmopathy progression.

Amplification of TCR beta CDR3 regions used RNA transcripts. HTBI-primed first-round RT-PCR preceded second-round multiplex PCR. From the multiplex PCR reads, TCRdb called clonotypes with MiXCR, one entry per CDR3 protein. The repertoire holds some 350,000 distinct CDR3 sequences, approximately 18% seen once, with 2% to 2.5% in the top ten. At least ten counts were recorded for this clonotype. Its antigen is undetermined. Hyperthyroidism cases were recent diagnoses of under 2 months' duration in people aged 18 to 65. The CDR3 is 12 residues long. Germline V CDR1 and CDR2: DFQATT, SNEGSKA (reference sequence).

This chain joins TRBV20-1 and TRBJ2-7, with D possibly TRBD2 on 5 matching bases. Input material: peripheral blood. The receptor's source is an adult woman with stable Graves' hyperthyroidism. CDR3 DNA: TGCAGCGGAAACACTAGTCCTCACGAGCAGTACTTC. This sequence encodes CSGNTSPHEQYF.